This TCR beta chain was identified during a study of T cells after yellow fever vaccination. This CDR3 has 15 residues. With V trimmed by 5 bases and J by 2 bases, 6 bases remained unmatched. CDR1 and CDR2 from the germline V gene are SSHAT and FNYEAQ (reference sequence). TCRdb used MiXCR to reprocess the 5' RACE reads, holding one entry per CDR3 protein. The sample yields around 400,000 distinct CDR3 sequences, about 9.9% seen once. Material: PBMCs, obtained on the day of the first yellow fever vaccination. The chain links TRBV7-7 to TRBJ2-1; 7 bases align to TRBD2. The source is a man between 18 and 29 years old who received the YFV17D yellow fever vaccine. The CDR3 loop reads CASSRRRGAYNEQFF. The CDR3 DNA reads TGTGCCAGCAGCCGAAGACGGGGGGCCTACAATGAGCAGTTCTTC.